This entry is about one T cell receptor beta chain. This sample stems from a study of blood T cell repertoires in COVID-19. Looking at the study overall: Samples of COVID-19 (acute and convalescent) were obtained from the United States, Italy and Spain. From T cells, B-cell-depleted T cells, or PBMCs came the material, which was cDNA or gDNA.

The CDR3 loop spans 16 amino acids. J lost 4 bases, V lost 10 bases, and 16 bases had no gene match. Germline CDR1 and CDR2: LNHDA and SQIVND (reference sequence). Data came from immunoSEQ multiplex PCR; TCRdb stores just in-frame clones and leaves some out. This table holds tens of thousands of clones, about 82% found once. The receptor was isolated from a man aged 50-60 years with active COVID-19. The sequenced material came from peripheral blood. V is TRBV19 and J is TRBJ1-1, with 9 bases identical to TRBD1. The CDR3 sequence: CAISRLDGQGPTEAFF. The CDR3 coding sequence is TGTGCCATCTCAAGGCTCGATGGACAGGGGCCCACTGAAGCTTTCTTT.